This is a list of T cell receptor beta chains from one sample in a study of cytomegalovirus exposure and HLA in healthy donors. Libraries were prepared by immunoSEQ multiplex PCR; TCRdb keeps only in-frame clonotypes and omits some of them. The table includes roughly 100,000 clones, about 94% detected once. Specimen: PBMCs. Source of these receptors: a woman aged 18-29 years in good health and CMV-seronegative. Both conserved end residues are part of each CDR3. Each record gives: D gene, V gene, CDR3 protein. The D gene is left open where the match is weak.

D: -
V: TRBV11-2
CDR3: CASSFLNQPQHF

D: -
V: TRBV14
CDR3: CASSQDGIGVRHTF

D: -
V: TRBV6-6
CDR3: CASSYSQGYGYTF

D: -
V: TRBV28
CDR3: CASSLLGYSYTF

D: -
V: TRBV19
CDR3: CASSPQRAPNNEQFF

D: -
V: TRBV13
CDR3: CASSLGAGAYNEQFF

D: TRBD2
V: TRBV5-1
CDR3: CASSLSGTSGGEQYF

D: -
V: TRBV5-6
CDR3: CASSLIPLLTGSGANVLTF

D: -
V: TRBV19
CDR3: CASSPLTAPYSGANVLTF

D: -
V: TRBV7-6
CDR3: CASSRPEGANVLTF

D: -
V: TRBV19
CDR3: CASSPGFDTQYF

D: -
V: TRBV21-1
CDR3: CASSKVKWSSGYNEQFF

D: -
V: TRBV6-6
CDR3: CASRPGWEDTEAFF

D: -
V: TRBV2
CDR3: CASSPMASGTDTQYF

D: -
V: TRBV19
CDR3: CASSIGVIRVDGSGSGYTF

D: TRBD1
V: TRBV19
CDR3: CASSLGQGSTEAFF

D: -
V: TRBV30
CDR3: CAWSGGLGESSGNTIYF

D: -
V: TRBV6-1
CDR3: CASSEQGATYNEQFF

D: -
V: TRBV18
CDR3: CASSPSGLDTQYF

D: TRBD1
V: TRBV5-4
CDR3: CASRTGTGGGEQYF

D: TRBD2
V: TRBV28
CDR3: CASSKRLAGWNEQFF

D: TRBD1
V: TRBV25-1
CDR3: CASIGQGAGANVPTF

D: -
V: TRBV19
CDR3: CASRPGTSSSYEQYF

D: TRBD2
V: TRBV9
CDR3: CASSASGGSYEQYF

D: -
V: TRBV19
CDR3: CASSVLRGGKPQHF

D: -
V: TRBV6-1
CDR3: CASSDRQAPYEQYF

D: -
V: TRBV11-2
CDR3: CASTPGAGLRGYTF

D: TRBD2
V: TRBV4-1
CDR3: CASSLSGSTGPYEQYF

D: TRBD1
V: TRBV4-1
CDR3: CASSLQPQGDTSTDTQYF

D: -
V: TRBV27
CDR3: CASSGRMNTEAFF

D: -
V: TRBV4-3
CDR3: CASSRSDEKLFF

D: -
V: TRBV11-2
CDR3: CASSSPLREPTDTQYF

D: TRBD1
V: TRBV9
CDR3: CASSVAPTGQGGTIYF

D: -
V: TRBV7-8
CDR3: CASSFADTSYNEQFF

D: TRBD1
V: TRBV4-1
CDR3: CASSQGLLRTGSSYEQYF

D: -
V: TRBV5-4
CDR3: CASSLVGGANYGYTF

D: TRBD2
V: TRBV6-5
CDR3: CASKRTWGGKNIQYF

D: -
V: TRBV13
CDR3: CASSLGQQPQHF

D: -
V: TRBV4-2
CDR3: CASSQVPGENYGYTF

D: TRBD2
V: TRBV27
CDR3: CASRKPGLADTGELFF

D: -
V: TRBV11-3
CDR3: CASSPYSTGNTEAFF

D: TRBD1
V: TRBV7-3
CDR3: CASSLDRTRGGYTF

D: -
V: TRBV18
CDR3: CASSPQEVGDGYTF

D: -
V: TRBV19
CDR3: CASSIDGTFSYEQYF

D: -
V: TRBV6-5
CDR3: CASSYSGGRQPQHF